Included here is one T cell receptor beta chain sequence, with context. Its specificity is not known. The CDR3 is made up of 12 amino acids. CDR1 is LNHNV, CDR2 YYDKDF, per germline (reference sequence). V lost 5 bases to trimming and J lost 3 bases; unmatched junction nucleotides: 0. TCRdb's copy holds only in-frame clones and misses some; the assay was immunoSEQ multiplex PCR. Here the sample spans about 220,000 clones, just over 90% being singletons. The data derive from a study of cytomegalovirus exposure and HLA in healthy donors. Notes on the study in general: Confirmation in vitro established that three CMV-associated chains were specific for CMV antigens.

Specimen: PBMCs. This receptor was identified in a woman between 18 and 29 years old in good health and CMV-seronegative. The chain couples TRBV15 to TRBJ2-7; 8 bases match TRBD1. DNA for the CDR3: TGTGCCACCAGCGGGACAGGCTACGAGCAGTACTTC. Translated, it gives CATSGTGYEQYF. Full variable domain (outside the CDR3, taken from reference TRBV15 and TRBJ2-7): DAMVIQNPRYQVTQFGKPVTLSCSQTLNHNVMYWYQQKSSQAPKLLFHYYDKDFNNEADTPDNFQSRRPNTSFCFLDIRSPGLGDTAMYLCATSGTGYEQYFGPGTRLTVT.